These 22 T cell receptor beta chains originate from one sample sequenced in a study of blood T cell repertoires in COVID-19. Libraries were prepared by immunoSEQ multiplex PCR; TCRdb keeps only in-frame clonotypes and omits some of them. Seen here are about 14,000 clones, 70% to 90% observed once, and the top ten hold under 60%. Source material: peripheral blood. These receptors were collected from a man aged 55 to 70 with acute or convalescent COVID-19.

The V call is TRBV5-8, the J call TRBJ2-5; 13 bases are shared with TRBD2. Germline CDR1 and CDR2: SGHTS and YDEGEE. The CDR3 totals 15 residues. With V trimmed by 4 bases and J by 5 bases, 5 bases remained unmatched. In nucleotides, the CDR3 is TGTGCCAGCAGCGCCGGACTAGCGGGGGCGGAGACCCAGTACTTC. This translates into CASSAGLAGAETQYF.

The genes are TRBV6-4 and TRBJ2-2; D remains unclear. Germline V gene sequence: CDR1 MRHNA, CDR2 SNTAGT. Trimming cost V 8 bases and J 2 bases, with 6 bases left between them. The CDR3 is made up of 12 amino acids. CDR3 protein: CASAGNTGELFF. The CDR3 region has the DNA TGTGCCAGCGCTGGCAACACCGGGGAGCTGTTTTTT.

V gene TRBV19 combines with J gene TRBJ1-1, with D perhaps matching TRBD1 (6 bases). This CDR3 is built from 15 residues. Trimming shortened V by 4 bases and J by 5 bases, and 17 bases separated the two germline ends. CDR1 is LNHDA, CDR2 SQIVND, per germline (reference sequence). CDR3 region: CASSTETGRGTEAFF. The CDR3 nucleotides are TGTGCCAGTAGTACAGAAACAGGGCGAGGGACTGAAGCTTTCTTT.

The chain employs TRBV11-2 and TRBJ2-5; TRBD2 matches 12 bases. CDR1 and CDR2 (germline): SGHAT, FQNNGV. V gave up 4 bases and J gave up 6 bases; unmatched junction bases: 6. CDR3 length: 15 residues. For the CDR3, the DNA is TGTGCCAGCAGCTGGGGGACTAGCGGGCTCAAGACCCAGTACTTC. Encoded protein: CASSWGTSGLKTQYF.

V gene TRBV15 combines with J gene TRBJ2-5; the D is unclear. From germline, CDR1 is LNHNV and CDR2 YYDKDF (reference sequence). Trimming took 6 bases from V and 0 from J, leaving 8 bases between them. The CDR3 is 13 residues long. The CDR3 region has the DNA TGTGCCACCAGTAAAGACTACCAAGAGACCCAGTACTTC. This translates into CATSKDYQETQYF. The entire variable domain, with the rest obtained from reference TRBV15 and TRBJ2-5, is as follows: DAMVIQNPRYQVTQFGKPVTLSCSQTLNHNVMYWYQQKSSQAPKLLFHYYDKDFNNEADTPDNFQSRRPNTSFCFLDIRSPGLGDTAMYLCATSKDYQETQYFGPGTRLLVL.

This clone is a singleton in its sample. The rearrangement uses TRBV6-6 and TRBJ2-2; 10 nucleotides agree with TRBD2. The germline V gene encodes CDR1 MNHNY and CDR2 SVGAGI (reference sequence). Germline trimming cut 6 bases from V and 1 base from J; bases unmatched to any gene: 2. The CDR3 runs 15 residues. CDR3 region: CASSRTSGNTGELFF. The CDR3 DNA reads TGTGCCAGCAGCCGGACTAGCGGGAACACCGGGGAGCTGTTTTTT.

CDR3 DNA: TGTGCCTGGAGTGTAAACAGGGGGCAAGAGACCCAGTACTTC. Protein product: CAWSVNRGQETQYF. V is TRBV30 and J is TRBJ2-5; TRBD1 matches 8 bases. The CDR3 is 14 residues long. Germline-derived CDR1 and CDR2 are GTSNPN and SVGIG (reference sequence). The J segment lost 2 bases and the V segment lost 0 bases, leaving 2 bases of the junction unmatched.

This clone was observed a single time. V gene TRBV19 combines with J gene TRBJ2-1, with D perhaps TRBD1 (5 bases). The V end was cut by 5 bases, the J end by 6 bases, with 14 bases between. The CDR3 has 14 residues. Per the germline V gene, CDR1 is LNHDA and CDR2 is SQIVND (reference sequence). The CDR3 DNA sequence: TGTGCCAGTAGTTCCCCCAGGGTTCCCAATGAGCAGTTCTTC. It codes for CASSSPRVPNEQFF.

This clone was recorded only once. J is TRBJ2-7 and V is TRBV7-2; the D gene is possibly TRBD2 (5 bases). V was pared by 4 bases and J by 1 base, with 14 bases between. The CDR3 runs to 15 residues. Germline V gene sequence: CDR1 SGHTA, CDR2 FQGNSA. The CDR3 sequence: CASSSSVLDSYEQYF. For the CDR3, the DNA is TGTGCCAGCAGCTCCTCGGTACTAGATTCCTACGAGCAGTACTTC.

This chain uses TRBV24-1 with TRBJ2-1; 10 bases fit TRBD2. CDR1 KGHDR and CDR2 SFDVKD come from the germline V gene. V gave up 0 bases and J gave up 8 bases; unmatched junction bases: 12. CDR3 size: 18 residues. As DNA, the CDR3 is TGTGCCACCAGTGATTTGGTAGCGGGGGGTCTGGGGCTTCATGAGCAGTTCTTC. Amino acids: CATSDLVAGGLGLHEQFF.

The V gene is TRBV5-4, the J gene TRBJ2-5, with TRBD2 as a possible D gene (6 bases). The germline gives CDR1 SGHNT, CDR2 YYREEE (reference sequence). This CDR3 has 14 amino acids. V lost 2 bases and J 0 bases, leaving 8 bases between the germline ends. This CDR3 reads CASSLGGNQETQYF. In DNA, the CDR3 is TGTGCCAGCAGCTTAGGCGGGAACCAAGAGACCCAGTACTTC.

J is TRBJ2-2 and V is TRBV19; the match to TRBD1 covers 7 bases. J lost 5 bases, V lost 8 bases, and 11 bases had no gene match. This CDR3 is 15 amino acids long. Germline loops: CDR1 LNHDA, CDR2 SQIVND (reference sequence). The CDR3 sequence is CASFSGTAPTGELFF. CDR3 nucleotides: TGTGCCAGTTTTTCCGGGACAGCCCCGACCGGGGAGCTGTTTTTT.

The chain links TRBV30 to TRBJ2-5, with D possibly TRBD2 on 6 matching bases. Germline-derived CDR1 and CDR2 are GTSNPN and SVGIG (reference sequence). The CDR3 has 14 residues. Trimming shortened V by 4 bases and J by 3 bases, and 15 bases separated the two germline ends. The CDR3 loop is CAWNRAGGKETQYF. CDR3 sequence (DNA): TGTGCCTGGAACCGAGCGGGCGGTAAAGAGACCCAGTACTTC.

This clone was observed once. The rearrangement links TRBV4-1 to TRBJ2-2; TRBD2 agrees at 14 bases. Looked up from germline, CDR1 is MGHRA and CDR2 is YSYEKL. Trimming at V came to 0 bases and at J to 6 bases, leaving 9 bases not matched to a gene. This CDR3 has 19 amino acids. The CDR3 DNA is TGCGCCAGCAGCCAAGAGGGACTAGCGGGAGATTATCGATCCGGGGAGCTGTTTTTT. This sequence encodes CASSQEGLAGDYRSGELFF.

This clone occurred many times. The chain combines TRBV19 with TRBJ2-1; 9 nucleotides match TRBD2. There are 15 residues in the CDR3. Germline loops: CDR1 LNHDA, CDR2 SQIVND (reference sequence). The J segment lost 10 bases and the V segment lost 1 base, leaving 8 bases of the junction unmatched. The CDR3 DNA follows: TGTGCCAGTAGTATAGCCGCGGCGGGAGGGGGCGAGCAGTTCTTC. It translates to CASSIAAAGGGEQFF.

This chain uses TRBV28 with TRBJ2-7, with 8 positions matching TRBD1. Germline V CDR1 and CDR2: MDHEN, SYDVKM. The CDR3 extends over 14 amino acids. Trimming removed 5 bases from V and 7 bases from J; junction bases left unmatched: 10. CDR3 loop: CASSLDRGVREQYF. In nucleotides, the CDR3 is TGTGCCAGCAGTCTTGACAGGGGTGTTAGGGAGCAGTACTTC.

This clone is termed medium-sized. This chain joins TRBV10-3 and TRBJ2-5, with 8 bases fitting TRBD2. Germline-derived CDR1 and CDR2 are ENHRY and SYGVKD. The CDR3 totals 15 residues. V was pared by 5 bases and J by 5 bases, with 10 bases of the junction left unmatched. The CDR3 DNA reads as TGTGCCATCAGTCCCACGGGGGGGCCCCGGGAGACCCAGTACTTC. Its translation: CAISPTGGPRETQYF.

The genes are TRBV15 and TRBJ2-5; maybe TRBD1 (6 bases). Germline V gene lookup returns CDR1 LNHNV and CDR2 YYDKDF (reference sequence). The CDR3 runs 14 residues. The ends were cut back, 2 bases at V and 5 bases at J, with 12 bases in the middle. CDR3 protein: CATSRLRGVETQYF. In nucleotides, the CDR3 is TGTGCCACCAGCAGACTCAGGGGTGTTGAGACCCAGTACTTC.

This chain connects TRBV5-1 to TRBJ2-1, with 7 bases lining up with TRBD1. V gave up 2 bases and J gave up 3 bases; unmatched junction bases: 5. The CDR3 is 15 residues long. Germline CDR1 and CDR2: SGHRS and YFSETQ. CDR3 sequence: CASSLIRDSYNEQFF. CDR3 nucleotides: TGCGCCAGCAGCTTAATCCGGGACAGCTACAATGAGCAGTTCTTC.

This chain joins TRBV7-6 and TRBJ1-2; 9 bases match TRBD1. V shed 5 bases and J 2 bases; nucleotides not matched to a gene: 6. Germline-derived CDR1 and CDR2 are SGHVS and FNYEAQ. This CDR3 contains 15 residues. CDR3 sequence reads: CASSSPGTGNYGYTF. In DNA form, the CDR3 reads TGTGCCAGCAGCAGTCCCGGGACAGGGAACTATGGCTACACCTTC. Full variable domain (missing parts from reference TRBV7-6 and TRBJ1-2): GAGVSQSPRYKVTKRGQDVALRCDPISGHVSLYWYRQALGQGPEFLTYFNYEAQQDKSGLPNDRFSAERPEGSISTLTIQRTEQRDSAMYRCASSSPGTGNYGYTFGSGTRLTVV.

The chain couples TRBV7-2 to TRBJ1-5; a weak D match, TRBD1 (5 bases). From germline, CDR1 is SGHTA and CDR2 FQGNSA. Between the trimmed V and J ends, which lost 2 bases and 5 bases, there was a span of 19 bases. The CDR3 length is 17 residues. CDR3 amino acids: CASSLSRGTSAYQPQHF. The CDR3 region has the DNA TGTGCCAGCAGCTTAAGCCGGGGGACCTCCGCCTATCAGCCCCAGCATTTT. Filled out from reference TRBV7-2 and TRBJ1-5, the complete variable domain reads GAGVSQSPSNKVTEKGKDVELRCDPISGHTALYWYRQSLGQGLEFLIYFQGNSAPDKSGLPSDRFSAERTGGSVSTLTIQRTQQEDSAVYLCASSLSRGTSAYQPQHFGDGTRLSIL.

The chain's CDR3 is CASFSPLRRSGANVLTF. CDR3 DNA sequence: TGTGCCAGCTTCTCCCCCCTTCGGAGGTCTGGGGCCAACGTCCTGACTTTC. The chain joins TRBV28 to TRBJ2-6; tentatively, D is TRBD2 (5 bases). The CDR3 sequence is 17 residues long. The V gene's germline CDR1 is MDHEN and CDR2 SYDVKM. The V gene lost 8 bases and the J gene lost 1 base, with 18 bases spanning the gap. The full variable domain, rest sourced from reference TRBV28 and TRBJ2-6, is DVKVTQSSRYLVKRTGEKVFLECVQDMDHENMFWYRQDPGLGLRLIYFSYDVKMKEKGDIPEGYSVSREKKERFSLILESASTNQTSMYLCASFSPLRRSGANVLTFGAGSRLTVL.